The text below deals with one T cell receptor beta chain. Its antigen is as yet unknown. The CDR3 extends over 16 amino acids. V lost 4 bases, J lost 0 bases, and 15 bases lay in between. CDR1 and CDR2 from the germline V gene are SGHVS and FNYEAQ. The data are from a study of T cell repertoires in cytomegalovirus infection. For the study at large: The authors used CMV epitopes that were HLA-C-restricted (recently identified) and HLA-B-restricted (well studied). Evidence of both CMV infection and a matching HLA type came from public TCR beta signatures. Findings and caveats of the study: Totalled public TCR beta family frequency picked out people who carried CMV plus the relevant HLA. In two of eight donors, the top clonotype was HLA-C-restricted CMV-specific.

TCRdb ran MiXCR on the reads and lists one entry per CDR3 protein. The repertoire holds 230,000 or so distinct CDR3 sequences, approximately 40% seen once, with approximately 60% in the top ten. V gene TRBV7-6 combines with J gene TRBJ1-2, with D possibly matching TRBD1 (5 bases). The sequence derives from a human donor in good health (CMV status not recorded). Some clones in this sample may be carry-over from other donors' samples. Sequenced here: CD8+ T cells from cultured PBMCs, sampled from culture after CMV antigen stimulation. Here the CDR3 DNA reads TGTGCCAGCAGCTCCACCCTCACAGGCTCTAACTATGGCTACACCTTC. This gives the protein CASSSTLTGSNYGYTF.